This TCR beta chain was profiled in a study of cytomegalovirus exposure and HLA in healthy donors (dated by TCRdb to 2016 to 2017). Regarding the complete study: According to a later analysis, the 120 or so validation repertoires were produced on the same platform as the 666 repertoires of the first cohort. The study aimed to test whether cataloging public T cell receptors could reveal signatures of past pathogen exposure. To predict cytomegalovirus infection status, the study brought together high-throughput TCR immunosequencing, statistical association of individual TCRs with disease status, and machine learning. In addition to the first cohort of roughly 700 subjects, a separate validation cohort of 120 different subjects was used. The investigation overall reported the following: The validation cohort had no HLA typing available for a later analysis, so co-occurrence within that cohort was assessed over all 120 or so repertoires. According to the authors, the approach could potentially be generalized to other disease states and immunological phenotypes. A total of 150 or so TCR beta chains were listed by the study as associated with cytomegalovirus. Of the cluster scores, 85% to 95% were above 0 in a later analysis, which found that TCRs clustered in the first cohort also tended to co-occur in the approximately 110 validation repertoires. Cytomegalovirus status was reported to be diagnosed by the classifier with high specificity and sensitivity in both the original and validation cohorts. In vitro tests confirmed that a few of the cytomegalovirus-associated TCR beta chains recognize cytomegalovirus antigens. Most TCR sequences were seen in very few donors, while some public TCRs were found in many individuals.

Library preparation used the immunoSEQ multiplex PCR assay. The original pipeline was this. To diagnose cytomegalovirus status from the catalog of TCR beta chain sequences, a statistical classification framework was built. TCRdb provides this immuneACCESS table in a form limited to in-frame rearrangements. Some clones are lacking; in checked studies, under half of them reflect an unresolved V gene, and why the rest are absent is not known. Clone size and V and J calls were adopted from that table, with D and trimming inferred from the DNA. This sample gives about 360,000 clones in total; roughly 90% of them show up just once. The ten most abundant clones make up roughly 0.75% of the sample. As to this clone: Its target antigen remains unknown. No much larger clone exists at a distance of one base, and base qualities are not known.

Trimming leaves V shorter by 4 bases and J shorter by 7 bases, with the junction holding 12 bases beyond the gene matches. The CDR3 holds 15 amino acids from the cysteine to the phenylalanine. The entry retains the CDR3 DNA only, 45 bases that are in frame from base 1. CDR1 is given as MNHNS and CDR2 as SASEGT, both from the germline V gene. The donors belonged to the validation cohort of roughly 120 subjects, which was separate from the roughly 670-subject first cohort. The clonotype was recovered from a woman aged 18-35 years in good health and CMV-seronegative. This chain is built from TRBV6-1 and TRBJ2-5; 7 central bases correspond to TRBD2. The material sequenced was PBMCs. For the CDR3, the sequence is CASSVASGGRRTQYF. The nucleotide sequence reads TGTGCCAGCAGTGTGGCTAGCGGAGGTCGGAGGACCCAGTACTTC.